This T cell receptor (beta chain) was recovered during a study of CD8 T cells in Susac syndrome. Random-hexamer reverse transcription was applied to about 0.45 to 1 ug RNA. Via MiXCR, TCRdb re-called the immunoSEQ multiplex PCR reads, giving one row per CDR3 protein. The sample has some 96,000 distinct CDR3 sequences, just under 95% seen once; the top ten hold approximately 0.3%. Susac syndrome patients met recently defined diagnostic criteria for definite or probable disease. Sequenced material: CD4+ T cells from PBMCs. This clonotype was sampled from a human donor with Susac syndrome.

The CDR3 reads CAWNGDTEAFF. The CDR3 DNA sequence: TGTGCCTGGAATGGGGACACTGAAGCTTTCTTT. The rearrangement uses TRBV30 and TRBJ1-1; the D is unclear. Germline-derived CDR1 and CDR2 are GTSNPN and SVGIG (reference sequence). Trimming took off 4 bases at V and 3 bases at J, with 6 bases between the two ends. The length of the CDR3 is 11 residues.